This TCR beta chain was recorded in a study of early T cells in non-severe SARS-CoV-2 infection (TCRdb year 2021). The study in broad terms: TCR sequencing used bulk RNA from unsorted whole blood, so alpha and beta chains could not be paired.

Details on this clonotype: No cognate antigen has been identified for it. Relative to the germline gene, one junction end is altered; a read error may explain this.

The library came from 5' RACE. TCRdb lists the instrument as NextSeq 500. To correct for sequencing error and PCR bias, the TCR library protocol tagged individual cDNA molecules with unique molecular identifiers. Sequencing covered both TCR alpha and beta chains, and within each sample the abundances of alpha and beta sequences were tightly co-correlated. The published analysis was carried out like this. Decombinator V4 was used to perform V gene, J gene and CDR3 annotation of TCR sequences. TCRs were defined as expanded if a significant change between any two time points was detected under a Poisson model with p below 0.0001. Abundances of TCRs were expressed as counts per million after normalisation to the total number of TCRs sequenced in each sample. MAIT TCRs were defined by TRAV1-2 paired with TRAJ12, TRAJ20 or TRAJ33, and iNKT TCRs by TRAV10 paired with TRAJ18. VDJdb, accessed 1 November 2021, was searched for CMV, EBV and SARS-CoV-2 annotated TCRs, excluding TCRs annotated for multiple antigens. The raw public data were reprocessed by TCRdb itself: fastp quality trimming at Q25, MiXCR clonotype calling, in-frame beta chains only. Records with the same CDR3 protein are collapsed into one entry carrying the most frequent genes and DNA. V and J calls and clone size were set by TCRdb, not the authors. The sample contains approximately 71,000 distinct CDR3 sequences, over 10% of them found a single time. Jointly, the top ten make up approximately 2.6% of the sample.

Measured from the cysteine to the phenylalanine, the CDR3 is 11 residues long. Only the CDR3 part of the read is kept: 33 bases, read in frame from the first base. The germline V gene encodes CDR1 SQVTM and CDR2 ANQGSEA. What the work shows at the level of the full study, not this receptor alone: VDJdb matching was skewed toward anti-spike CD8 responses and likely underestimated virus-specific expansions by missing private and CD4 specificities.

A case-control design nested within a healthcare worker cohort in London, UK, was used, with weekly nasopharyngeal swab PCR tests and blood sampling performed. Healthcare workers were recruited during the week of the UK lockdown, between 23 and 31 March 2020, and followed weekly for up to roughly 15 weeks. The input for sequencing was whole blood, taken at baseline. The chain links TRBV29-1 with TRBJ1-1, with no D gene named confidently. This sequence was found in an adult who was a healthcare worker with PCR-confirmed SARS-CoV-2 infection or an uninfected control (not recorded which). This receptor has the CDR3 CSAELLSEAFF. The DNA sequence is as follows: TGCAGCGCTGAACTGCTCTCTGAAGCTTTCTTT.